This T cell receptor (beta chain) was profiled in a study of graft-versus-host responses after intestinal transplantation. Whole-study context: Grafts that recipients had were multivisceral, liver-intestinal, or isolated intestinal transplants. Anti-thymocyte globulin was used for induction in all recipients, who then took tacrolimus and steroids for around 3 years.

CDR3 size: 13 residues. Germline CDR1 is SGHNT and CDR2 is YENEEA. Trimming shortened V by 4 bases and J by 5 bases, and 11 bases separated the two germline ends. A word on this clone: Its antigen is undetermined.

Sequencing used immunoSEQ multiplex PCR; TCRdb keeps in-frame clones, though not all of them. The repertoire holds nearly 45,000 clones, with roughly 91% as singletons. Whole-study findings and limits: Allografts of one patient group, those with graft-donor T cell macrochimerism, had high graft-versus-host to host-versus-graft clonal ratios. GvH clonotypes were identified within recipient marrow, with a subset emerging first in ileum or blood.

The sequence came from a human patient who received an intestinal transplant, so some T cells may come from the graft donor. The V call is TRBV11-3, the J call TRBJ2-5, with D possibly matching TRBD2 (6 bases). Specimen: PBMCs, collected 524 days after transplant. CDR3 sequence reads: CASSSEEGETQYF. Here the CDR3 DNA reads TGTGCCAGCAGCTCAGAGGAGGGGGAGACCCAGTACTTC.